The T cell receptor beta chain described here comes from a study of Ad26.COV2.S vaccination and SARS-CoV-2 variants. The J segment lost 3 bases and the V segment lost 8 bases, leaving 4 bases of the junction unmatched. Germline CDR1 LGHNA, CDR2 YSLEER. The CDR3 runs 13 residues. As for treatment: roughly 18 received Ad26.COV2.S at low or high dose, single or two shots; several received placebo; per-sample allocation not given. Sampling happened 63 days after the first vaccine or placebo injection. The data were produced by immunoSEQ multiplex PCR, yet TCRdb's version contains in-frame clones alone and is incomplete. The sample has roughly 500,000 clones; 85% to 90% are singletons.

The rearrangement uses TRBV4-3 and TRBJ1-1, with 9 bases aligning to TRBD1. Sequenced here: peripheral blood, sampled in a trial of Ad26.COV2.S vaccine versus placebo. The clonotype was recovered from a person between 18 and 65 years old who received the Ad26.COV2.S COVID-19 vaccine or a placebo. This CDR3 reads CASARQGDTEAFF. The DNA of the CDR3 is TGCGCCAGCGCCCGACAGGGGGACACTGAAGCTTTCTTT.